Listed below are T cell receptor beta chains from one sample, sequenced in a study of beta chain features in type 1 diabetes. Assay used: immunoSEQ multiplex PCR; TCRdb lists only in-frame clones, some missing. The sample has around 310,000 clones; 9.5% to 11% are singletons. Sequenced sample: naive CD4+ T cells from blood. These receptors were obtained from a woman in her thirties in good health. Both conserved end residues are part of each CDR3. A D gene is named only where the DNA matches it firmly. Clone size, where shown, is once, few, many, or a class for clones that have expanded.

J: TRBJ2-7; V: TRBV5-1; size: -; D: -; DNA: TGCGCCAGCAGCGATTTTGAGGAATACGAGCAGTACTTC; CDR3: CASSDFEEYEQYF
J: TRBJ2-7; V: TRBV27; size: few; D: -; DNA: TGTGCCAGCAGTGGAGGGGTAGAGCAGTACTTC; CDR3: CASSGGVEQYF
J: TRBJ2-5; V: TRBV9; size: -; D: TRBD2; DNA: TGTGCCAGCAGCGTAGCCGGGACTAGCGGGAGTGAGACCCAGTACTTC; CDR3: CASSVAGTSGSETQYF
J: TRBJ1-1; V: TRBV27; size: few; D: -; DNA: TGTGCCAGCAGTACAGACATGAACACTGAAGCTTTCTTT; CDR3: CASSTDMNTEAFF
J: TRBJ1-2; V: TRBV13; size: -; D: -; DNA: TGTGCCAGCAGCTTAGATCAAGGGGGTGGCTACACCTTC; CDR3: CASSLDQGGGYTF
J: TRBJ2-3; V: TRBV5-1; size: few; D: TRBD1; DNA: TGCGCCAGCAGCTTGGAGGGGGCCACAGATACGCAGTATTTT; CDR3: CASSLEGATDTQYF
J: TRBJ2-6; V: TRBV28; size: -; D: -; DNA: TGTGCCGGAGGGGATGGGGCCAACGTCCTGACTTTC; CDR3: CAGGDGANVLTF
J: TRBJ2-5; V: TRBV27; size: -; D: -; DNA: TGTGCCAGCAGTTTTAGGACAGAAGAGACCCAGTACTTC; CDR3: CASSFRTEETQYF
J: TRBJ2-1; V: TRBV5-4; size: few; D: TRBD2; DNA: TGTGCCAGCAGTCCACGGGCGGGAGGAGGAAACAATGAGCAGTTCTTC; CDR3: CASSPRAGGGNNEQFF
J: TRBJ2-7; V: TRBV18; size: few; D: -; DNA: TGTGCCAGCTCACCTTCTTCCTACGAGCAGTACTTC; CDR3: CASSPSSYEQYF
J: TRBJ2-2; V: TRBV28; size: -; D: TRBD1; DNA: TGTGCCAGCAGCAGGGACAGCCACACCGGGGAGCTGTTTTTT; CDR3: CASSRDSHTGELFF
J: TRBJ2-5; V: TRBV18; size: few; D: TRBD1; DNA: TGTGCCAGCTTGTCAGGGGGCCAAGAGACCCAGTACTTC; CDR3: CASLSGGQETQYF
J: TRBJ2-2; V: TRBV11-2; size: few; D: TRBD2; DNA: TGTGCCAGCCAACTAGCGGGTCGCGCGTCCGGGGAGCTGTTTTTT; CDR3: CASQLAGRASGELFF
J: TRBJ2-4; V: TRBV27; size: -; D: -; DNA: TGTGCCAGCAAACCCTCATTGTGGGGGGATCAGTACTTC; CDR3: CASKPSLWGDQYF
J: TRBJ1-3; V: TRBV30; size: few; D: -; DNA: TGTGCCTGGAGTGCGGGTAGTGGAAACACCATATATTTT; CDR3: CAWSAGSGNTIYF
J: TRBJ1-4; V: TRBV28; size: few; D: -; DNA: TGTGCCAGCAGTTCCCTTCAGGGTGCGCTAAATGAAAAACTGTTTTTT; CDR3: CASSSLQGALNEKLFF
J: TRBJ2-7; V: TRBV21-1; size: few; D: -; DNA: TGTGCCAGCAGCAAAGCTAACAGCTCCTACGAGCAGTACTTC; CDR3: CASSKANSSYEQYF
J: TRBJ2-7; V: TRBV7-2; size: few; D: -; DNA: TGTGCCAGCAGCTCCGGGACTGGGTCCTACGAGCAGTACTTC; CDR3: CASSSGTGSYEQYF
J: TRBJ1-1; V: TRBV7-9; size: -; D: -; DNA: TGTGCCAGCAGCTTAGAAGTAGCGAACACTGAAGCTTTCTTT; CDR3: CASSLEVANTEAFF
J: TRBJ2-1; V: TRBV19; size: -; D: -; DNA: TGTGCCAGTAACGCGGGACGCGGTAACGAGCAGTTCTTC; CDR3: CASNAGRGNEQFF
J: TRBJ1-1; V: TRBV7-2; size: few; D: TRBD1; DNA: TGTGCCAGCAGCACCGGGACAGGGATAAACACTGAAGCTTTCTTT; CDR3: CASSTGTGINTEAFF
J: TRBJ2-3; V: TRBV18; size: few; D: TRBD2; DNA: TGTGCCAGCTCACGAACTAGCGGGAACACAGATACGCAGTATTTT; CDR3: CASSRTSGNTDTQYF
J: TRBJ2-2; V: TRBV19; size: -; D: TRBD1; DNA: TGTGCCAGTAGTATCCGGACAGGGAACACCGGGGAGCTGTTTTTT; CDR3: CASSIRTGNTGELFF
J: TRBJ1-5; V: TRBV27; size: -; D: TRBD1; DNA: TGTGCCAGCAGTTTAGACAGGGTTGGCAATCAGCCCCAGCATTTT; CDR3: CASSLDRVGNQPQHF
J: TRBJ2-7; V: TRBV7-9; size: -; D: TRBD2; DNA: TGTGCCAGCAGCTCCGGGGCGGGAGGCTACGGAAAGCAGTACTTC; CDR3: CASSSGAGGYGKQYF
J: TRBJ2-1; V: TRBV5-4; size: -; D: TRBD2; DNA: TGTGCCAGCAGCTTTGCGGGAGTCGGCCCCAACCCGGTCTTC; CDR3: CASSFAGVGPNPVF
J: TRBJ2-1; V: TRBV18; size: few; D: -; DNA: TGTGCCAGCTCACTATATCCGGACAGTACTGCCAATGAGCAGTTCTTC; CDR3: CASSLYPDSTANEQFF
J: TRBJ2-2; V: TRBV4-3; size: few; D: TRBD2; DNA: TGCGCCAGCAGCCAAGTAAGATGGCTAGCGGGCGGGGAGCTGTTTTTT; CDR3: CASSQVRWLAGGELFF
J: TRBJ2-5; V: TRBV7-9; size: -; D: TRBD2; DNA: TGTGCCAGCAGCTTCCTGTCTCTTAAGCGGGAGGGCCCCAGAGAGACCCAGTACTTC; CDR3: CASSFLSLKREGPRETQYF
J: TRBJ2-6; V: TRBV7-3; size: -; D: -; DNA: TGTGCCAGCAGCTTACAGCGAACAGGGGCCAACGTCCTGACTTTC; CDR3: CASSLQRTGANVLTF
J: TRBJ2-1; V: TRBV7-9; size: few; D: TRBD1; DNA: TGTGCCAGCAGCTTAGCGGGACAGGGGAATGAGCAGTTCTTC; CDR3: CASSLAGQGNEQFF
J: TRBJ2-3; V: TRBV4-1; size: few; D: -; DNA: TGCGCCAGCAGCCAAGAGACCGGGAGTTGGGTTGGTGACAGCACAGATACGCAGTATTTT; CDR3: CASSQETGSWVGDSTDTQYF
J: TRBJ2-1; V: TRBV27; size: few; D: -; DNA: TGTGCCAGCAGTTTCGGGGGTTGGCGAAATGAGCAGTTCTTC; CDR3: CASSFGGWRNEQFF